The clone carrying this T cell receptor (beta chain) was recorded once. Antigen unknown. TCRdb's copy holds only in-frame clones and misses some; the assay was immunoSEQ multiplex PCR. This sample has some 60,000 clones, with around 78% found just once. This sample is drawn from a study of radiation and T cells in renal cell carcinoma. Whole-study findings and limits: From baseline, blood top tumor clonotypes peaked at 2 weeks post-radiation. Baseline intratumoral clonotype presence is unknown without pretreatment biopsies.

Indicated time point: blood 2 weeks post-SBRT. Treatment: 15 Gy SBRT to primary tumor, nephrectomy 4 weeks later. Germline CDR1 reads LNHDA; CDR2 reads SQIVND (reference sequence). The CDR3 totals 15 residues. V was trimmed by 2 bases and J by 5 bases, leaving 16 bases between them. Specimen: blood, collected from a patient whose treatment included radiotherapy and nephrectomy. The source is a man in his sixties with renal cell carcinoma. The chain links TRBV19 to TRBJ2-7; D is undetermined. The CDR3 DNA sequence: TGTGCCAGTAGTATAATAACCCCACGGACGGACGAGCAGTACTTC. Translation: CASSIITPRTDEQYF.